Presented here are 32 T cell receptor beta chains from one specimen sequenced in a study of T cell changes during pregnancy in multiple sclerosis. Some clones are missing from TCRdb's copy, which holds only in-frame ones; the method was immunoSEQ multiplex PCR. This sample has more than 45,000 clones, with 93% found just once. Material: CD8+ T cells from peripheral blood mononuclear cells, obtained in the second trimester of pregnancy. The source of these receptors is a female donor with multiple sclerosis, enrolled in a pregnancy study.

The chain is built from TRBV27 and TRBJ1-5; D possibly corresponds to TRBD1 (5 bases). With 3 bases removed from V and 6 bases from J, the gap between germline ends came to 9 bases. CDR1 and CDR2 (germline): MNHEY, SMNVEV (reference sequence). This CDR3 has 13 residues. CDR3 protein: CASSFQGGQPQHF. CDR3 coding DNA: TGTGCCAGCAGTTTCCAGGGAGGTCAGCCCCAGCATTTT.

V usage is TRBV7-8 and J usage is TRBJ1-1; D uncertain. CDR1 SGHVS and CDR2 FQNEAQ come from the germline V gene. Trimming shortened V by 5 bases and J by 4 bases, and 8 bases separated the two germline ends. The CDR3 totals 12 residues. CDR3 region: CASSPSGTEAFF. In DNA, the CDR3 is TGTGCCAGCAGCCCATCCGGCACTGAAGCTTTCTTT.

This sequence joins TRBV27 and TRBJ2-1, with D possibly TRBD2 on 5 matching bases. Germline V CDR1 and CDR2: MNHEY, SMNVEV (reference sequence). The CDR3 is 14 residues long. With 4 bases removed from V and 2 bases from J, the gap between germline ends came to 9 bases. The CDR3 sequence is CASSYRDTYNEQFF. The CDR3 bases are TGTGCCAGCAGTTACCGGGATACCTACAATGAGCAGTTCTTC.

There are a few counts of this clone. CDR3 sequence: CASSVTGTGEGAFF. CDR3 in DNA: TGTGCCAGCAGTGTAACCGGGACAGGGGAGGGAGCTTTCTTT. The chain employs TRBV28 and TRBJ1-1, with 10 bases matching TRBD1. V was pared by 5 bases and J by 10 bases, with 10 bases of the junction left unmatched. CDR1 is MDHEN, CDR2 SYDVKM, per germline. CDR3 length: 14 amino acids.

The chain uses TRBV7-9 and TRBJ2-1; D possibly corresponds to TRBD1 (6 bases). Trimming took 4 bases from V and 14 from J, leaving 12 bases between them. Per germline, CDR1 SEHNR and CDR2 FQNEAQ (reference sequence). CDR3 length equals 11 residues. The CDR3 is CASSSDEGEFF. The DNA of the CDR3 is TGTGCCAGCAGCTCCGATGAGGGGGAGTTCTTC. Variable domain in full (rest from reference TRBV7-9 and TRBJ2-1): DTGVSQNPRHKITKRGQNVTFRCDPISEHNRLYWYRQTLGQGPEFLTYFQNEAQLEKSRLLSDRFSAERPKGSFSTLEIQRTEQGDSAMYLCASSSDEGEFFGPGTRLTVL.

The J gene is TRBJ1-1, the V gene TRBV30; D is possibly TRBD1 (6 bases). The germline V gene encodes CDR1 GTSNPN and CDR2 SVGIG (reference sequence). The ends were cut back, 1 base at V and 2 bases at J, with 11 bases in the middle. The CDR3 is 14 amino acids. CDR3 protein: CAWSGAGDNTEAFF. DNA for the CDR3: TGTGCCTGGAGTGGTGCAGGGGATAACACTGAAGCTTTCTTT.

This chain uses TRBV9 with TRBJ1-2, with a weak D call TRBD1 (6 bases). There are 17 residues in the CDR3. V lost 6 bases to trimming and J lost 6 bases, with 27 bases between them. Germline CDR1 reads SGDLS; CDR2 reads YYNGEE. The CDR3 protein is CASTTNQGTGSLDGYTF. Here the CDR3 DNA reads TGTGCCAGCACCACCAACCAGGGAACAGGGTCCCTCGATGGCTACACCTTC.

The chain has TRBV10-3 and TRBJ2-5; 9 bases fit TRBD2. The junction had 9 bases not matched to a gene; V was cut back by 4 bases and J by 3 bases. CDR1 ENHRY and CDR2 SYGVKD come from the germline V gene. This CDR3 comprises 16 residues. DNA for the CDR3: TGTGCCATCAGTGCCCTTTCGTCTAGCGGGGAAGAGACCCAGTACTTC. This codes for CAISALSSSGEETQYF.

This chain connects TRBV20-1 to TRBJ2-2; D not resolved. V gave up 1 base and J gave up 5 bases, with 2 bases separating them. Germline CDR1 reads DFQATT; CDR2 reads SNEGSKA (reference sequence). The CDR3 covers 11 residues. The CDR3 loop reads CSARVTGELFF. DNA of the CDR3: TGCAGTGCTAGAGTAACCGGGGAGCTGTTTTTT.

The chain employs TRBV5-1 and TRBJ2-7; 7 bases align to TRBD1. After removal of 6 bases from V and 1 base from J, the junction contained 4 bases not matched to a gene. Germline loops: CDR1 SGHRS, CDR2 YFSETQ. The CDR3 sequence is 13 residues long. The DNA of the CDR3 is TGCGCCAGCACCACAGGGGAATCCTACGAGCAGTACTTC. Its protein is CASTTGESYEQYF.

The chain joins TRBV5-1 to TRBJ2-1, with 8 bases lining up with TRBD2. Germline loops: CDR1 SGHRS, CDR2 YFSETQ. The CDR3 covers 15 residues. Germline trimming cut 2 bases from V and 7 bases from J; bases unmatched to any gene: 8. The CDR3 sequence: CASSFTGRAGNEQFF. The CDR3 nucleotides read TGCGCCAGCAGCTTTACCGGGAGGGCCGGGAATGAGCAGTTCTTC.

This chain connects TRBV9 to TRBJ2-1, with 7 positions matching TRBD2. The CDR3 is 19 amino acids. Germline CDR1 is SGDLS and CDR2 is YYNGEE. Trimming cost V 0 bases and J 0 bases; bases outside gene matches: 12. The CDR3 nucleotides are TGTGCCAGCAGCGTAGCGGAACTGGGCGGCGGGAGCTCCTACAATGAGCAGTTCTTC. Its protein is CASSVAELGGGSSYNEQFF.

The chain links TRBV6-6 to TRBJ2-1, with TRBD2 identical over 16 bases. CDR1 MNHNY and CDR2 SVGAGI come from the germline V gene (reference sequence). The V gene end was trimmed by 6 bases and the J gene end by 6 bases; junction bases not matched to a gene: 5. The CDR3 totals 16 residues. CDR3 in amino acids: CASRGTSGGAPNEQFF. The CDR3 DNA sequence: TGTGCCAGCAGGGGGACTAGCGGGGGGGCCCCCAATGAGCAGTTCTTC.

This chain connects TRBV23-1 to TRBJ2-5; 9 nucleotides agree with TRBD2. TRBV23-1 is labeled an ORF, and its function is uncertain. The CDR3 sequence is 18 residues long. The trim removed 2 bases at V and 6 bases at J, leaving 16 bases unmatched. The CDR3 sequence is CASSQLKRGAGLAKTQYF. The CDR3 nucleotides read TGCGCCAGCAGTCAACTAAAACGGGGGGCCGGACTAGCGAAGACCCAGTACTTC.

The genes are TRBV4-1 and TRBJ1-1; 10 bases align to TRBD1. Germline V CDR1 and CDR2: MGHRA, YSYEKL. The CDR3 length is 14 residues. V trimming: 6 bases; J trimming: 3 bases; junction bases outside the gene matches: 4. CDR3 protein: CASRETGGYTEAFF. The DNA for the CDR3 is TGCGCCAGCAGGGAGACAGGGGGCTACACTGAAGCTTTCTTT.

This clone was counted a single time. This chain uses TRBV7-9 with TRBJ1-2; a possible D gene is TRBD1 (6 bases). Between the trimmed V and J ends, which lost 4 bases and 8 bases, there was a span of 11 bases. The CDR3 extends over 12 amino acids. Germline values: CDR1 SEHNR, CDR2 FQNEAQ (reference sequence). CDR3 in amino acids: CASSSRQDGYTF. The CDR3 DNA is TGTGCCAGCAGCTCCCGACAGGACGGCTACACCTTC.

The V call is TRBV9, the J call TRBJ1-2, with D possibly matching TRBD1 (6 bases). Looked up from germline, CDR1 is SGDLS and CDR2 is YYNGEE. V lost 4 bases to trimming and J lost 2 bases, with 21 bases between them. The CDR3 sequence is 17 residues long. The CDR3 nucleotides are TGTGCCAGCAGCAACCGGGACAAGGCCCCTGGGAACTATGGCTACACCTTC. Translation gives CASSNRDKAPGNYGYTF.

The rearrangement links TRBV4-1 to TRBJ1-1; maybe TRBD1 (5 bases). Trimming stripped 1 base from V and 10 bases from J, with 13 bases between. CDR1 is MGHRA, CDR2 YSYEKL, per germline. The CDR3 has 13 residues. Here the CDR3 reads CASSQGGLLGAFF. DNA of the CDR3: TGCGCCAGCAGCCAAGGGGGACTCCTTGGAGCTTTCTTT.

This chain joins TRBV19 and TRBJ2-5; TRBD2 agrees at 10 bases. Trimming removed 5 bases from V and 5 bases from J; junction bases left unmatched: 11. Germline-derived CDR1 and CDR2 are LNHDA and SQIVND (reference sequence). This CDR3 spans 16 amino acids. The CDR3, as DNA: TGTGCCAGTAGTCCTCGAGCGGGGGGGCGATGGGAGACCCAGTACTTC. This translates into CASSPRAGGRWETQYF.

The chain uses TRBV5-1 and TRBJ2-7; 10 nucleotides match TRBD2. Per the germline V gene, CDR1 is SGHRS and CDR2 is YFSETQ. CDR3 length: 13 amino acids. The V and J ends lost 1 base and 6 bases, in that order; junction bases with no gene match: 1. As DNA, the CDR3 is TGCGCCAGCAGCTTGACTAGCGGGGTCGAGCAGTACTTC. As protein: CASSLTSGVEQYF.

V is TRBV25-1 and J is TRBJ1-4; TRBD1 aligns across 9 bases. The CDR3 is 15 amino acids. From germline, CDR1 is MGHDK and CDR2 SYGVNS. The V segment lost 3 bases and the J segment 10 bases; nucleotides outside the gene matches: 9. The CDR3: CASSESGTGLSKLFF. The CDR3 nucleotides are TGTGCCAGCAGTGAGTCCGGGACAGGGTTATCAAAACTGTTTTTT.

The chain recombines TRBV7-9 with TRBJ2-7; 10 bases are a match to TRBD1. The germline gives CDR1 SEHNR, CDR2 FQNEAQ (reference sequence). V lost 2 bases to trimming and J lost 2 bases; unmatched junction nucleotides: 3. CDR3 length: 15 amino acids. CDR3 in amino acids: CASSLWDRGTYEQYF. The CDR3, as DNA: TGTGCCAGCAGCTTATGGGACAGGGGCACCTACGAGCAGTACTTC.

This clone occurred once. The CDR3 nucleotides are TGTGCCAGCAGTTTATCCCGGGAGACCCAGTACTTC. It translates to CASSLSRETQYF. The rearrangement uses TRBV28 and TRBJ2-5; D gene ambiguous. Germline V CDR1 and CDR2: MDHEN, SYDVKM. The V end lost 1 base, the J end lost 5 bases, and 5 bases lay between the germline ends. This CDR3 is 12 amino acids long.

The CDR3 bases are TGTGCCAGCAGCTTTGGGACAGGGGTACCCTACGAGCAGTACTTC. It codes for CASSFGTGVPYEQYF. The chain is built from TRBV11-2 and TRBJ2-7, with 10 bases aligning to TRBD1. V trimming: 3 bases; J trimming: 2 bases; junction bases outside the gene matches: 4. This CDR3 is 15 amino acids long. Per germline, CDR1 SGHAT and CDR2 FQNNGV.

The rearrangement joins TRBV2 to TRBJ2-7, with TRBD1 matching over 7 bases. CDR3 length equals 12 residues. Trimming took 9 bases from V and 3 from J; bases not matched to a gene: 5. The germline CDR1 and CDR2 sequences are SNHLY and FYNNEI. CDR3 loop: CASDREYYEQYF. The CDR3 coding sequence is TGTGCCAGTGACAGGGAATACTACGAGCAGTACTTC.

The chain uses TRBV12-1 and TRBJ2-5; the table's D call, TRBD2, has no DNA check behind it. TRBV12-1 is a documented pseudogene. The CDR3 runs 14 residues. CDR3 amino acids: CASSPTSAGETQYF. CDR3 coding DNA: TGTGCCAGCAGCCCGACTAGCGCGGGAGAGACCCAGTACTTC.

V usage is TRBV30 and J usage is TRBJ2-7; 10 bases map to TRBD1. Germline values: CDR1 GTSNPN, CDR2 SVGIG (reference sequence). After removal of 5 bases from V and 4 bases from J, the junction contained 5 bases not matched to a gene. The CDR3 is made up of 13 amino acids. CDR3 sequence (DNA): TGTGCCTGGGGTGACAGGGGGCGTTACGAGCAGTACTTC. It translates to CAWGDRGRYEQYF.

V usage is TRBV21-1 and J usage is TRBJ2-3; the table gives TRBD1 as D, unverified against the DNA. TRBV21-1 is described as a pseudogene. The length of the CDR3 is 18 residues. The CDR3 nucleotides read TGTGCCAGCAGCACGATCCCGCCTCAGACAGGGAGCCCAGATACGCAGTATTTT. Its protein product is CASSTIPPQTGSPDTQYF.

The CDR3 region is CASSESPEEQYF. The CDR3 coding sequence is TGCGCCAGCAGTGAGTCGCCCGAGGAGCAGTACTTC. The rearrangement uses TRBV10-2 and TRBJ2-7; D not resolved. Germline CDR1 and CDR2: WSHSY and SAAADI. This CDR3 is built from 12 residues. Trimming took 0 bases from V and 7 from J, leaving 7 bases between them.

The chain is built from TRBV12-5 and TRBJ1-1; TRBD1 matches 7 bases. This CDR3 has 14 amino acids. Germline V CDR1 and CDR2: LGHNT, FRNRAP. V lost 2 bases, J lost 0 bases, and 0 bases stayed unmatched. The CDR3 here is CASGLTGVNTEAFF. The CDR3 nucleotides read TGTGCTAGTGGTTTGACAGGGGTGAACACTGAAGCTTTCTTT.

This chain uses TRBV29-1 with TRBJ2-1; possibly TRBD2 for D (5 bases). CDR3 length equals 15 residues. Germline CDR1 and CDR2: SQVTM and ANQGSEA. V lost 1 base, J lost 0 bases, and 10 bases lay in between. CDR3 coding DNA: TGCAGCGTTGAAGGGCTGACTATCTCCTACAATGAGCAGTTCTTC. Amino acid sequence: CSVEGLTISYNEQFF.

CDR3: CASSRGGQGTNYGYTF. CDR3 DNA: TGTGCCAGCAGTCGGGGGGGACAGGGGACTAACTATGGCTACACCTTC. The chain employs TRBV2 and TRBJ1-2, with 10 bases fitting TRBD1. The CDR3 sequence is 16 residues long. J lost 0 bases, V lost 5 bases, and 6 bases had no gene match. Germline lookup yields CDR1 SNHLY and CDR2 FYNNEI.